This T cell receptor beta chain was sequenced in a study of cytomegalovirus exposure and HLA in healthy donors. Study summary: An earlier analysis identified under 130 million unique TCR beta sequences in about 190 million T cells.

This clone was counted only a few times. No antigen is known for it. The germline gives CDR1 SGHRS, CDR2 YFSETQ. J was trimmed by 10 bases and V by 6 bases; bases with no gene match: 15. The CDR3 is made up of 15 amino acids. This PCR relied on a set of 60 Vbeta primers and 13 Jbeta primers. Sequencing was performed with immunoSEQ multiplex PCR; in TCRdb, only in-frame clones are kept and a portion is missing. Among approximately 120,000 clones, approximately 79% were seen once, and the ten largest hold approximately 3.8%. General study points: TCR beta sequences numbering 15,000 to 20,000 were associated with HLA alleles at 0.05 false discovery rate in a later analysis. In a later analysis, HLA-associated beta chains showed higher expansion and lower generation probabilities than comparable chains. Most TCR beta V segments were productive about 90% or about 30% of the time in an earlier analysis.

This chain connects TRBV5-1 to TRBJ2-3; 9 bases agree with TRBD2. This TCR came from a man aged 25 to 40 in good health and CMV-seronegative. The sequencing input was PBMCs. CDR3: CASTQRGAGLRAQYF. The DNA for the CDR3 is TGCGCCAGCACCCAGCGGGGGGCTGGATTGAGGGCGCAGTATTTT. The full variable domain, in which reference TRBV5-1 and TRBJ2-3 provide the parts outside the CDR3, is KAGVTQTPRYLIKTRGQQVTLSCSPISGHRSVSWYQQTPGQGLQFLFEYFSETQRNKGNFPGRFSGRQFSNSRSEMNVSTLELGDSALYLCASTQRGAGLRAQYFGPGTRLTVL.